These T cell receptor beta chains were read from a single sample in a study of PD-1 blockade in mismatch repair-deficient tumors. The table came from immunoSEQ multiplex PCR; TCRdb's copy has only in-frame clones and leaves some out. The table has roughly 120,000 clones, about nine tenths seen once. This sample comprised peripheral blood, obtained approximately 71 weeks after starting pembrolizumab. These receptors were collected from an adult with mismatch repair-deficient cancer. CDR3s include the opening cysteine and the closing phenylalanine or tryptophan. The D gene is left open where the match is weak. Size is stated for part of the rows, as once, few or many counts, or as a class when the clone is expanded.

TRBV6-1,TRBD1,NA,TRBJ2-7,TGTGCCAGCAGTTCCGGGACAGACCTTTTCTACGAGCAGTACTTC,CASSSGTDLFYEQYF
TRBV13,NA,NA,TRBJ2-7,TGTGCCAGCAGCTTAGTACCCTACGAGCAGTACTTC,CASSLVPYEQYF
TRBV5-1,NA,NA,TRBJ2-2,TGCGCCAGCTCTGGGGAGAGCACCGGGGAGCTGTTTTTT,CASSGESTGELFF
TRBV28,TRBD2,NA,TRBJ2-6,TGTGCCAGCAGCCTCGGGGGGACTGGGGCCAACGTCCTGACTTTC,CASSLGGTGANVLTF
TRBV7-9,TRBD1,once,TRBJ2-5,TGTGCCAGCAGCTCCTGGACAGGGGCCCAAGAGACCCAGTACTTC,CASSSWTGAQETQYF
TRBV5-4,TRBD2,NA,TRBJ2-3,TGTGCCAGCAGCGAGGGACTAGCGGGAGGCCCGTCGGGGGTAGATACGCAGTATTTT,CASSEGLAGGPSGVDTQYF
TRBV6-1,NA,NA,TRBJ1-1,TGTGCCAGCAGTGAAATTAGGGCCCGATATAATATGAACACTGAAGCTTTCTTT,CASSEIRARYNMNTEAFF
TRBV29-1,NA,NA,TRBJ2-7,TGCAGCGTTGAAATGAGGGGAACAGGGAGGCCCTACGAGCAGTACTTC,CSVEMRGTGRPYEQYF
TRBV30,NA,NA,TRBJ2-3,TGTGCCTGGAGTGAGGGGATGGGCACAGATACGCAGTATTTT,CAWSEGMGTDTQYF
TRBV6-5,NA,NA,TRBJ2-2,TGTGCCAGCCAACGAATCGGGGAGCTGTTTTTT,CASQRIGELFF
TRBV7-9,NA,NA,TRBJ1-2,TGTGCCAGCAGCTTAACTGTGGAAGCTAACTATGGCTACACCTTC,CASSLTVEANYGYTF
TRBV11-2,NA,NA,TRBJ2-4,TGTGCCAGCAGCTTAGACAAGGGGAACATTCAGTACTTC,CASSLDKGNIQYF
TRBV7-9,TRBD1,NA,TRBJ2-7,TGTGCCAGCAGCTCCCGACAGGGACGTGATACCTACGAGCAGTACTTC,CASSSRQGRDTYEQYF
TRBV29-1,NA,NA,TRBJ1-2,TGCAGCGTTGAAGGCGGCAAGAGGGACTATGGCTACACCTTC,CSVEGGKRDYGYTF
TRBV5-4,NA,NA,TRBJ2-2,TGTGCCAGCAGCTTGGGAGACACCGGGGAGCTGTTTTTT,CASSLGDTGELFF
TRBV4-1,NA,NA,TRBJ1-3,TGCGCCAGCAGCCAATACGGAAACACCATATATTTT,CASSQYGNTIYF
TRBV19,NA,NA,TRBJ2-7,TGTGCCAGTAGCCTGGGGGGTGGCGAGCAGTACTTC,CASSLGGGEQYF
TRBV4-3,TRBD1,NA,TRBJ1-5,TGCGCCAGCAGCCAAGGGACAGGGGGGTTTCAGCCCCAGCATTTT,CASSQGTGGFQPQHF
TRBV5-6,TRBD1,NA,TRBJ1-2,TGTGCCAGCAGGCATAAAAGGGACAGCAAGAACTATGGCTACACCTTC,CASRHKRDSKNYGYTF
TRBV10-2,NA,NA,TRBJ2-1,TGCGCCAGCAGTGAGTGGGGGGAGCAGTTCTTC,CASSEWGEQFF
TRBV4-1,TRBD1,NA,TRBJ1-3,TGCGCCAGCAGCCAAGGCCAGGGGGTAGGATACACCATATATTTT,CASSQGQGVGYTIYF
TRBV5-6,NA,NA,TRBJ1-2,TGTGCCAGCAGCTTGAGTGACGGGGGCTACACCTTC,CASSLSDGGYTF
TRBV6-5,TRBD1,NA,TRBJ2-7,TGTGCCAGCAGAACCACAGGGGGCTACGAGCAGTACTTC,CASRTTGGYEQYF
TRBV15,NA,NA,TRBJ2-7,TGTGCCACCAGCAGAGATTGGGGCGAGCAGTACTTC,CATSRDWGEQYF
TRBV5-8,NA,NA,TRBJ2-7,TGTGCCAGCAGCTCAGGGCGGGAGCAGTACTTC,CASSSGREQYF
TRBV6-5,NA,NA,TRBJ1-1,TGTGCCAGCAGTCGAGTTGAACGCACTGAAGCTTTCTTT,CASSRVERTEAFF
TRBV16,NA,NA,TRBJ1-5,TGTGCCAGCAGCCAATCTGGCAGATTCAATCAGCCCCAGCATTTT,CASSQSGRFNQPQHF
TRBV28,NA,NA,TRBJ1-4,TGTGCCAGCAGACCGGACCCGGCAACTAATGAAAAACTGTTTTTT,CASRPDPATNEKLFF
TRBV9,NA,few,TRBJ2-3,TGTGCCAGTAACAGGGCTGGGAGCACAGATACGCAGTATTTT,CASNRAGSTDTQYF
TRBV5-1,NA,NA,TRBJ2-5,TGCGCCAGCAGTACTGGCCGACCGACATACCAAGAGACCCAGTACTTC,CASSTGRPTYQETQYF
TRBV28,TRBD2,once,TRBJ2-1,TGTGCCAGCAGTAAACCGGGACTAGCGGGAGGGTTCGCCTACAATGAGCAGTTCTTC,CASSKPGLAGGFAYNEQFF
TRBV7-8,NA,few,TRBJ2-5,TGTGCCAGCAGCTTAGCCACTTCCCTTTCGGGCATAAACTTAGAGACCCAGTACTTC,CASSLATSLSGINLETQYF
TRBV5-4,TRBD1,NA,TRBJ2-5,TGTGCCAGCAGCTTGGGACTTGACAGGGGGCGTGGAGAGACCCAGTACTTC,CASSLGLDRGRGETQYF
TRBV19,TRBD1,NA,TRBJ2-2,TGTGCCAGCCGGGACAGGGGGACGGAGACCGGGGAGCTGTTTTTT,CASRDRGTETGELFF
TRBV30,NA,NA,TRBJ1-6,TGTGCCTGGAGTTCGGCGCGCAATAATTCACCCCTCCACTTT,CAWSSARNNSPLHF
TRBV4-1,TRBD2,NA,TRBJ2-1,TGCGCCAGCAGCCCGTTAGCGGGCTTAGGGGACAATGAGCAGTTCTTC,CASSPLAGLGDNEQFF
TRBV9,TRBD2,NA,TRBJ2-7,TGTGCCAGCAGCCCCAGGACTAGCGGGAGCTACGAGCAGTACTTC,CASSPRTSGSYEQYF
TRBV11-3,NA,NA,TRBJ2-2,TGTGCCAGCAGCAAGGGCCTCAAGGACACCGGGGAGCTGTTTTTT,CASSKGLKDTGELFF
TRBV28,NA,NA,TRBJ1-1,TGTGCCAGCAGTTTCCGGGTGGGGTCGGGGAACACTGAAGCTTTCTTT,CASSFRVGSGNTEAFF
TRBV7-8,TRBD1,once,TRBJ2-2,TGTGCCAGCAGCGAGACAGGGGGCAGCGGGGAGCTGTTTTTT,CASSETGGSGELFF
TRBV2,NA,NA,TRBJ1-4,TGTGCCAGCATCGGGGCGCAGACTAATGAAAAACTGTTTTTT,CASIGAQTNEKLFF
TRBV4-1,NA,NA,TRBJ2-1,TGCGCCAGCAGCCGAGATAGCGACTTCTCCTACAATGAGCAGTTCTTC,CASSRDSDFSYNEQFF
TRBV5-1,NA,NA,TRBJ2-1,TGCGCCAGCAGCCGGGTCACCAATGAGCAGTTCTTC,CASSRVTNEQFF
TRBV4-3,NA,NA,TRBJ1-4,TGCGCCAGCAGCCAAGATTGGTCTTTTGGTGAAAAACTGTTTTTT,CASSQDWSFGEKLFF
TRBV5-1,TRBD1,NA,TRBJ2-7,TGCGCCAGCAGCTTGGGACAGGGTACTTCTTGGTACGAGCAGTACTTC,CASSLGQGTSWYEQYF
TRBV28,TRBD1,NA,TRBJ2-2,TGTGCCAGCAGAAGACCAGGGGGAGTCACCGGGGAGCTGTTTTTT,CASRRPGGVTGELFF
TRBV7-8,TRBD1,once,TRBJ2-1,TGTGCCAGCAGCTTGGGGACAGGGGGCGGAAATGAGCAGTTCTTC,CASSLGTGGGNEQFF
TRBV18,TRBD2,NA,TRBJ2-5,TGTGCCAGCTCACCGGGACTAGCGGGAGAAGAGACCCAGTACTTC,CASSPGLAGEETQYF
TRBV12-5,NA,once,TRBJ2-1,TGTGCTAGTGGTTTGGTACCCGATGAGCAGTTCTTC,CASGLVPDEQFF
TRBV5-1,TRBD1,NA,TRBJ2-1,TGCGCCAGCAGCTACAGGGGGCTCAGGTTCTTC,CASSYRGLRFF
TRBV5-4,NA,NA,TRBJ2-1,TGTGCCAGCAGCTTGGACAATGCTTACGGGGTGAATGAGCAGTTCTTC,CASSLDNAYGVNEQFF
TRBV27,TRBD2,many,TRBJ2-2,TGTGCCAGCAGTTTAAGAGTTAGCGGTAGCGGGAGGATAGTGCGGGAGCTGTTTTTT,CASSLRVSGSGRIVRELFF
TRBV18,TRBD2,NA,TRBJ2-2,TGTGCCAGCTCACAAGGCGTTCTAGCGGACACCGGGGAGCTGTTTTTT,CASSQGVLADTGELFF
TRBV10-3,NA,NA,TRBJ1-1,TGTGCCATCAGTCCTCGATCGTGGGACACTGAAGCTTTCTTT,CAISPRSWDTEAFF
TRBV14,TRBD2,NA,TRBJ2-7,TGTGCCAGCAGCCAAGTTGCGGTTCGGGGGGGGCGGCTTTGGGAGTACTTC,CASSQVAVRGGRLWEYF
TRBV5-6,TRBD2,NA,TRBJ2-7,TGTGCCAGCACCGGACTAGCGGGACCCTCCTACGAGCAGTACTTC,CASTGLAGPSYEQYF
TRBV5-1,TRBD2,NA,TRBJ2-1,TGCGCCAGCAGCTCAGGACTAGCGGGAGGGTACAATGAGCAGTTCTTC,CASSSGLAGGYNEQFF
TRBV4-3,NA,NA,TRBJ2-7,TGCGCCAGCAGCCAATGGGCTAGCGCGACCTACGAGCAGTACTTC,CASSQWASATYEQYF